Following are 14 T cell receptor beta chains from one sample sequenced in a study of tumor and adjacent non-tumor tissue in lung cancer. The library came from three nested PCR rounds adapted from ARM-PCR protocols. Each CDR3 protein gets one entry after TCRdb re-called the multiplex PCR reads with MiXCR. The data hold approximately 65,000 distinct CDR3 sequences, with approximately 63% observed a single time. This sample's RNA came from whole unsorted tissue. The sequenced sample was lung tumor tissue. The receptors shown here come from a man aged 45-65 years with non-small cell lung cancer.

A note on this clonotype: The junction and the germline gene differ at one end; a read error may be behind it. V and J are TRBV14 and TRBJ1-5; the D gene is possibly TRBD1 (6 bases). CDR1 is SGHDN and CDR2 is FVKESK in the germline V gene. The CDR3 sequence is 18 residues long. CDR3 region: CTSNQDLQGPYSNQPQHF. In DNA form, the CDR3 reads TGTACCAGCAACCAAGACCTGCAGGGGCCTTATAGCAATCAGCCCCAGCATTTT.

About this clonotype itself: The germline gene is not matched at one end of the junction; a read error may be the cause. The V call is TRBV12-3 or TRBV12-4, the J call TRBJ1-1; D is undetermined. CDR3 length: 15 residues. The CDR3 here is CVSSPPGGLNIEAFF. CDR3 coding DNA: TGTGTGAGCAGTCCTCCGGGAGGGTTGAACATTGAAGCTTTCTTT.

This clonotype was picked up a small number of times. This may come from a read error, since a much larger clone is one base off. The genes are TRBV2 and TRBJ2-1; 8 bases fit TRBD1. From germline, CDR1 is SNHLY and CDR2 FYNNEI. The CDR3 has 13 amino acids. J gave up 7 bases and V 5 bases, and 4 bases lay outside the gene matches. The chain's CDR3 is CASSSTGVNEQFF. The CDR3 nucleotides are TGTGCCAGCAGTTCGACAGGGGTGAATGAGCAGTTCTTC.

Note on this clonotype: A much larger clonotype is one base distant, so this may be a read error. The chain carries TRBV15 and TRBJ1-4; D gene unclear. Per germline, CDR1 LNHNV and CDR2 YYDKDF (reference sequence). The CDR3 is 15 residues long. The CDR3 is CTTSSRQATNEKLFF. The CDR3 coding sequence is TGTACCACCAGCTCCCGACAAGCAACTAATGAAAAACTGTTTTTT. The variable domain in full, completed from reference TRBV15 and TRBJ1-4, reads DAMVIQNPRYQVTQFGKPVTLSCSQTLNHNVMYWYQQKSSQAPKLLFHYYDKDFNNEADTPDNFQSRRPNTSFCFLDIRSPGLGDTAMYLCTTSSRQATNEKLFFGSGTQLSVL.

On this clonotype: A much larger clone lies a single base off, so this may be a read error. V and J are TRBV6-6 and TRBJ2-5; 9 nucleotides line up with TRBD1. The CDR3 is made up of 14 amino acids. Per the germline V gene, CDR1 is MNHNY and CDR2 is SVGAGI (reference sequence). CDR3 protein: CVSSYFDRGETQYF. The CDR3 region has the DNA TGTGTCAGCAGTTACTTTGACAGGGGGGAGACCCAGTACTTC.

This clonotype was counted a few times. Sequence at one end of the junction differs from germline and may be a read error. The CDR3 spells CASTWTSGGGETQHF. The CDR3 DNA reads as TGTGCCAGCACCTGGACTAGCGGGGGGGGGGAGACCCAGCACTTC. The rearrangement joins TRBV12-3 or TRBV12-4 to TRBJ2-5, with 15 bases matching TRBD2. The CDR3 spans 15 residues.

This clonotype was recorded only once. The chain couples TRBV11-1 to TRBJ2-1; 9 bases line up with TRBD2. Germline V CDR1 and CDR2: SGHAT, FQDESV (reference sequence). The CDR3 is 15 residues long. The CDR3: CARSSTSGSYNEQFF. The DNA of the CDR3 is TGTGCTAGAAGCTCAACTAGCGGGTCCTACAATGAGCAGTTCTTC.

Points on this clonotype: This clone may be a read error of a much larger clone one base away. The gene calls are TRBV6-5 and TRBJ1-1; tentative D call: TRBD1 (6 bases). The CDR3 has 12 residues. Germline assignment: CDR1 MNHEY and CDR2 SVGAGI. The CDR3 nucleotides are TGTGCCATCAGTTACCGCGGGGGGCCAGCTTTCTTT. Translating gives CAISYRGGPAFF.

This clonotype has at least ten counts. CDR3 nucleotide sequence: TGTGCCTGGAGTCCGCAGAGAGAAAAACTGTTTTTT. It codes for CAWSPQREKLFF. The chain carries TRBV30 and TRBJ1-4; no firm D call. The germline CDR1 and CDR2 sequences are GTSNPN and SVGIG (reference sequence). Trimming removed 2 bases at V and 8 bases at J, with 9 bases between. This CDR3 contains 12 residues.

With regard to this clonotype: A junction boundary mismatches the germline segment, possibly from a read error. This chain links TRBV6-6 with TRBJ1-3; possible D gene TRBD1, 6 bases. Germline lookup yields CDR1 MNHNY and CDR2 SVGAGI (reference sequence). The CDR3 runs to 13 residues. CDR3 region: CGSQGGSGNTIYF. The CDR3 nucleotides read TGTGGCAGCCAAGGGGGCTCTGGAAACACCATATATTTT.

Only a few counts were recorded for this clonotype. This may be a read error, as it is one base from a much larger clone. The V gene is TRBV4-2, the J gene TRBJ2-7, with TRBD2 matching 7 bases. The CDR3 totals 14 residues. Germline CDR1 LGHNA, CDR2 YNFKEQ. J was trimmed by 5 bases and V by 4 bases; bases with no gene match: 8. In DNA, the CDR3 is TGTGCCAGCAGCCGAGATTGGGGGGGAAACGAGCAGTACTTC. Its protein product is CASSRDWGGNEQYF.

As for this clonotype: One junction end disagrees with the germline gene, perhaps due to a read error. The J gene is TRBJ2-5, the V gene TRBV11-2; D is unclear. The germline V gene has CDR1 SGHAT and CDR2 FQNNGV. The CDR3 covers 13 residues. The CDR3 DNA reads as TGTGCTAGCATCCCCAACCTAGGGGAGACCCAGTACTTC. Its translation: CASIPNLGETQYF.

Comment on this clonotype: This clone may be a read error of a much larger clone one base away. The chain carries TRBV20-1 and TRBJ1-4, with D unclear. CDR1 and CDR2 (germline): DFQATT, SNEGSKA (reference sequence). The CDR3 spans 11 residues. The CDR3 DNA is TGCACTGCTAACCGGGCTGAAAAACTGTTTTTT. Translation: CTANRAEKLFF.

The rearrangement links TRBV5-1 to TRBJ1-2, with TRBD1 identical over 7 bases. V lost 2 bases and J lost 4; bases outside the gene matches: 14. The CDR3 loop spans 17 amino acids. The germline V gene encodes CDR1 SGHRS and CDR2 YFSETQ. The CDR3 DNA reads as TGCGCCAGCAGCTTAGCTTGGGACAGATTCGGGATCTATGGCTACACCTTC. It encodes CASSLAWDRFGIYGYTF.